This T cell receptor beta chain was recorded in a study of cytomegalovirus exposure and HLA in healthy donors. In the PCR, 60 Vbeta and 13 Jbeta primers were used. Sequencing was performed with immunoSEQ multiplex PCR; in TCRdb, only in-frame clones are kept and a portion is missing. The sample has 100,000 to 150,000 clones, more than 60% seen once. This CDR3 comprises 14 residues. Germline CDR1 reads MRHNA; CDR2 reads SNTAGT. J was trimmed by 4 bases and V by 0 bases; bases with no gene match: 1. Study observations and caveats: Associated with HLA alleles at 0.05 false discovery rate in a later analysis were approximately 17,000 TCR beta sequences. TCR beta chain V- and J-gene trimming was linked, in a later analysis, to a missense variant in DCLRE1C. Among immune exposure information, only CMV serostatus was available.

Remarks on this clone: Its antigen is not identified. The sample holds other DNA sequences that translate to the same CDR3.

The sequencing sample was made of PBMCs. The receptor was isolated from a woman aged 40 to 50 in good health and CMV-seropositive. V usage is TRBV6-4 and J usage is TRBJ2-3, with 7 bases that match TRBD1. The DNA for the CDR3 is TGTGCCAGCAGTGACTCAGGGGGCGCAGATACGCAGTATTTT. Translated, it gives CASSDSGGADTQYF.